These 10 T cell receptor beta chains share one sample of origin, sequenced in a study of regulatory T cells in long-lasting Graves disease. CDR3 regions were amplified by Arm-PCR using iRepertoire HTBI primers to build TCR beta libraries. TCRdb reprocessed the multiplex PCR reads via MiXCR and lists one record per CDR3 protein. This table holds 500,000 or so distinct CDR3 sequences, about a sixth found once. Documented time point: newly diagnosed GD, antithyroid drugs for less than 3 months. PBMC RNA served as the TCR library source. The data also belong to a second study, concerning T cells in Graves' hyperthyroidism and ophthalmopathy.

Sequenced material: peripheral blood mononuclear cells (PBMCs), taken at new diagnosis, from a patient treated with antithyroid drugs. These receptors came from a man aged 35-49 years with Graves disease.

The chain combines TRBV6-1 with TRBJ1-2; 8 bases are shared with TRBD1. Germline V gene lookup returns CDR1 MNHNS and CDR2 SASEGT. V shed 7 bases and J 7 bases; nucleotides not matched to a gene: 11. The CDR3 contains 14 residues. CDR3 sequence (DNA): TGTGCCAGCACCAAGGGACAGGACTTTTCTGGCTACACCTTC. Translation gives CASTKGQDFSGYTF.

This clonotype was observed a handful of times. In DNA form, the CDR3 reads TGTGCCAGCAGCGCGCCGGGACGGCTCTCTGGAAACACCATATATTTT. The encoded protein is CASSAPGRLSGNTIYF. This chain connects TRBV7-9 to TRBJ1-3, with D perhaps matching TRBD1 (5 bases). The CDR3 spans 16 residues. The V gene's germline CDR1 is SEHNR and CDR2 FQNEAQ (reference sequence). The V and J ends lost 5 bases and 0 bases respectively, with 14 bases between them.

CDR3 amino acids: CASSYRGFSTDTQYF. The CDR3 DNA is TGTGCCAGCAGTTATAGGGGGTTTAGCACAGATACGCAGTATTTT. V is TRBV6-2 or TRBV6-3 and J is TRBJ2-3; a possible D gene is TRBD1 (6 bases). The germline V and J ends were trimmed by 3 bases and 0 bases, with 10 bases remaining between them. There are 15 residues in the CDR3. Looked up from germline, CDR1 is MNHEY and CDR2 is SVGEGT.

This clonotype was observed at least ten times. The V call is TRBV5-1, the J call TRBJ2-3; 11 bases match TRBD2. Per the germline V gene, CDR1 is SGHRS and CDR2 is YFSETQ. The trim removed 0 bases at V and 4 bases at J, leaving 4 bases unmatched. The CDR3 spans 16 residues. CDR3 sequence reads: CASSLAGTSGADTQYF. The CDR3 DNA reads as TGCGCCAGCAGCTTGGCCGGGACTAGCGGCGCAGATACGCAGTATTTT. Together with reference TRBV5-1 and TRBJ2-3, the CDR3 gives the full variable domain: KAGVTQTPRYLIKTRGQQVTLSCSPISGHRSVSWYQQTPGQGLQFLFEYFSETQRNKGNFPGRFSGRQFSNSRSEMNVSTLELGDSALYLCASSLAGTSGADTQYFGPGTRLTVL.

This clonotype was seen ten or more times. The chain has TRBV12-3 or TRBV12-4 and TRBJ2-3; D not certain. V was cut by 6 bases and J by 5 bases, with 12 bases left in between. The CDR3 is 13 amino acids. This chain's CDR3 is CASRASVVDTQYF. The CDR3 bases are TGTGCCAGCAGGGCGAGCGTGGTAGATACGCAGTATTTT.

This clonotype was counted ten times or more. V and J are TRBV2 and TRBJ2-1, with TRBD1 as a possible D gene (5 bases). The CDR3 runs 12 residues. Germline loops: CDR1 SNHLY, CDR2 FYNNEI. With 6 bases removed from V and 7 bases from J, the gap between germline ends came to 10 bases. The CDR3 here is CASRESGNEQFF. Written as DNA, the CDR3 is TGTGCCAGCAGGGAGTCAGGGAATGAGCAGTTCTTC.

The V and J genes are TRBV5-6 and TRBJ1-3; 9 bases fit TRBD1. Germline V gene sequence: CDR1 SGHDT, CDR2 YYEEEE. Trimming cost V 0 bases and J 0 bases; bases outside gene matches: 7. There are 18 residues in the CDR3. The CDR3 sequence: CASSLVGGTGRSGNTIYF. The CDR3 DNA sequence: TGTGCCAGCAGCTTGGTCGGTGGGACAGGGCGCTCTGGAAACACCATATATTTT.

This clonotype has at least ten counts. The gene calls are TRBV29-1 and TRBJ1-1; D not resolved. Trimming took 6 bases from V and 4 from J, leaving 18 bases between them. The CDR3 extends over 14 amino acids. Germline lookup yields CDR1 SQVTM and CDR2 ANQGSEA. CDR3 amino acids: CSVLAPLAVTEAFF. The CDR3 DNA is TGCAGCGTCCTTGCACCCTTGGCGGTCACTGAAGCTTTCTTT.

As regards this clonotype: Just one base apart from a much larger clone, this may be a read error. The V gene is TRBV28, the J gene TRBJ1-2; 7 nucleotides line up with TRBD1. The germline CDR1 and CDR2 sequences are MDHEN and SYDVKM. The CDR3 length is 13 residues. With 10 bases clipped from V and 7 bases from J, the junction kept 12 bases outside the gene matches. The CDR3 DNA is TGTGCCACCCGACAGGGCCAAGTCTGTGGCTACACCTTC. Translation gives CATRQGQVCGYTF.

The chain has TRBV29-1 and TRBJ1-2, with 12 positions matching TRBD1. The germline gives CDR1 SQVTM, CDR2 ANQGSEA. Trimming at V came to 6 bases and at J to 6 bases, leaving 5 bases not matched to a gene. CDR3 length equals 13 residues. CDR3 DNA: TGCAGCGTAAGGGGACAGGGGGCTGATGGCTACACCTTC. It is translated as CSVRGQGADGYTF.